This T cell receptor (beta chain) was sequenced for a study of blood T cell repertoires in COVID-19. At the level of the study: Sites in the United States, Italy and Spain provided acute and convalescent COVID-19 samples. The cDNA or gDNA used as material had been derived from T cells, B-cell-depleted T cells, or PBMCs.

Methods used by the authors: It was from reference gene primer amplification that nucleated cell counts were estimated. TCRdb's table, derived via immunoSEQ multiplex PCR, lists solely in-frame clones and lacks some. Clonal size and the V and J genes are those of that table, whereas D and trimming came from the DNA. The sample shows 250,000 to 300,000 clones, about 86% of them seen only once. The CDR3 covers 11 residues. V was clipped by 5 bases and J by 8 bases, with 6 bases between them. The V gene's germline CDR1 is SGHAT and CDR2 FQNNGV. The TCR comes from an older woman with active or convalescent COVID-19. V and J are TRBV11-2 and TRBJ1-4; D not resolved. Sequencing was carried out using peripheral blood. For the CDR3, the DNA is TGTGCCAGCAGCCCAGGAGAAAAACTGTTTTTT. Encoded protein: CASSPGEKLFF.